This is a list of T cell receptor beta chains from one sample in a study of T-cell memory formation after mild COVID-19. TCRdb recomputed calls from the 5' RACE reads with MiXCR, one row per CDR3 protein. This table holds roughly 190,000 distinct CDR3 sequences, 15% to 20% found once. Material for sequencing was PBMCs or a T cell subset sorted from them (not recorded which). The source of these receptors is an adult woman who had mild COVID-19 (a few samples of this study predate the infection). Cell type and time point are not known. CDR3s include the opening cysteine and the closing phenylalanine or tryptophan. D genes are given only for firm matches. Clone size is shown for a subset of rows, as once, few, many or a class of expanded clone.

clone size	J gene	D gene	V gene	CDR3 DNA	CDR3 protein
-	TRBJ2-4	-	TRBV15	TGTGCCACCAGCAGAGATCTGGGAGAAAACATTCAGTACTTC	CATSRDLGENIQYF
-	TRBJ1-1	TRBD1	TRBV20-1	TGCAGTGCTAGAGATCGGCGACAGGGGATGGTGCTAACTGAAGCTTTCTTT	CSARDRRQGMVLTEAFF
few	TRBJ1-5	TRBD1	TRBV6-6	TGTGCCAGCAGTTCGGGACAGGGAGTTGGCAGCAATCAGCCCCAGCATTTT	CASSSGQGVGSNQPQHF
-	TRBJ2-3	-	TRBV7-3	TGTGCCAGCAGCTTAAGAAGCGGATACACAGATACGCAGTATTTT	CASSLRSGYTDTQYF
few	TRBJ2-2	TRBD2	TRBV6-5	TGTGCCAGCAGTTACCGGGGCGGGAGGGCCGGGGAGCTGTTTTTT	CASSYRGGRAGELFF
-	TRBJ1-1	-	TRBV9	TGTGCCAGCAGCGTAGGTGGGGAACTGACTGAAGCTTTCTTT	CASSVGGELTEAFF
few	TRBJ2-3	TRBD1	TRBV5-1	TGCGCCAGCAGCTTAAGGACAGGGGGCGCGGATACGCAGTATTTT	CASSLRTGGADTQYF
few	TRBJ2-1	-	TRBV7-3	TGTGCCAGCAGCCCGGGGCGCCTCAATGAGCAGTTCTTC	CASSPGRLNEQFF
-	TRBJ2-7	TRBD2	TRBV20-1	TGCAGTGCGAGGGGGAGCGGGGGGTTTTTCTACGAGCAGTACTTC	CSARGSGGFFYEQYF
-	TRBJ2-7	-	TRBV20-1	TGCAGTGCTAGACAGTTAAAGGGGGGTGAGCAGTACTTC	CSARQLKGGEQYF
-	TRBJ2-5	-	TRBV4-3	TGCGCCAGCAGCCATCTTGGAGAAGGGGAGACCCAGTACTTC	CASSHLGEGETQYF
few	TRBJ1-1	-	TRBV19	TGTGCCAGTAGTATAGGCGGGACATCGAACACTGAAGCTTTCTTT	CASSIGGTSNTEAFF
few	TRBJ2-4	TRBD2	TRBV18	TGTGCCAGCTCACTTGGACTAGCAGACATTCAGTACTTC	CASSLGLADIQYF
few	TRBJ2-1	TRBD2	TRBV29-1	TGCAGCGTTGCGACTAGCGGGGGGGCAGGCAATGAGCAGTTCTTC	CSVATSGGAGNEQFF
many	TRBJ2-5	-	TRBV30	TGTGCCTGGACTCCCCCAGGAAAAGAGACCCAGTACTTC	CAWTPPGKETQYF
few	TRBJ1-4	-	TRBV15	TGTGCCACCAGCAGAGCCCGACGGAAAGCCGAAAAACTGTTTTTT	CATSRARRKAEKLFF
few	TRBJ2-7	-	TRBV7-3	TGTGCCAGCAGCTCGACCGGCTCCTACGAGCAGTACTTC	CASSSTGSYEQYF
-	TRBJ1-3	-	TRBV3-1	TGTGCCAGCAGCCAGCGTGAGGTTTACCCCGGAAACACCATATATTTT	CASSQREVYPGNTIYF
few	TRBJ2-3	-	TRBV29-1	TGCAGCGTGAAACCTAGCACAGATACGCAGTATTTT	CSVKPSTDTQYF
many	TRBJ1-1	-	TRBV20-1	TGCAGTGCTAGTCAGGGAATTGAAGCTTTCTTT	CSASQGIEAFF
few	TRBJ2-1	-	TRBV20-1	TGCAGTGCTAGAGATCTTCCAGGTCTAGGGCCCAATGAGCAGTTCTTC	CSARDLPGLGPNEQFF
few	TRBJ2-4	-	TRBV2	TGTGCCAGCAGTGAAGACATTTTCCGTCGGGACATTCAGTACTTC	CASSEDIFRRDIQYF
-	TRBJ2-1	TRBD2	TRBV5-1	TGCGCCAGCAGCACCCTAGCGGGAGGGGAAAATGAGCAGTTCTTC	CASSTLAGGENEQFF
few	TRBJ2-2	TRBD2	TRBV7-8	TGTGCCAGCAGCCGACTAGCGGGAGGGTACACCGGGGAGCTGTTTTTT	CASSRLAGGYTGELFF
medium-sized	TRBJ2-5	-	TRBV7-8	TGTGCCAGCAGCCAATCGAGGGGCTACGAAGAGACCCAGTACTTC	CASSQSRGYEETQYF
-	TRBJ2-2	-	TRBV18	TGTGCCAGCTCACAAAAGAACACCGGGGAGCTGTTTTTT	CASSQKNTGELFF
many	TRBJ1-5	-	TRBV18	TGTGCCAGCTCACCACTAAAAGATCAGCCCCAGCATTTT	CASSPLKDQPQHF
few	TRBJ1-1	-	TRBV12-3/TRBV12-4	TGTGCCAGCAGTCCATGGGCGACAGAAGCTTTCTTT	CASSPWATEAFF
-	TRBJ2-5	TRBD2	TRBV2	TGTGCCAGCAGTGTTTCCGGGAGGGAGACCCAGTACTTC	CASSVSGRETQYF
few	TRBJ1-2	TRBD1	TRBV10-3	TGTGCCGTCTCAGGTCGACAGGGGTTAAACTATGGCTACACCTTC	CAVSGRQGLNYGYTF
-	TRBJ2-3	TRBD2	TRBV7-9	TGTGCCAGCAGCTTAGCCGGGGGGGCCGTAGATACGCAGTATTTT	CASSLAGGAVDTQYF
-	TRBJ2-3	TRBD1	TRBV5-5	TGTGCCAGCAGCCGATCCGGGACAGGGGTCGGAGATACGCAGTATTTT	CASSRSGTGVGDTQYF
few	TRBJ2-1	-	TRBV9	TGTGCCAGCAGTTTACGGGACCAAGCCTACAATGAGCAGTTCTTC	CASSLRDQAYNEQFF
few	TRBJ1-2	TRBD1	TRBV4-2	TGTGCCAGCAGCCAAGATTTGGGACAGCTAGCTGGCTACACCTTC	CASSQDLGQLAGYTF
-	TRBJ1-5	-	TRBV2	TGTGCCAGCATGATCGATAGCAATCAGCCCCAGCATTTT	CASMIDSNQPQHF
-	TRBJ1-4	TRBD1	TRBV7-8	TGTGCCAGCAGCCCCCGGAGGACAGGGCCGAATGAAAAACTGTTTTTT	CASSPRRTGPNEKLFF
-	TRBJ2-7	-	TRBV15	TGTGCCACCAGCAGGGACGCCGGGACTCGGTACTTC	CATSRDAGTRYF
many	TRBJ2-5	TRBD2	TRBV6-1	TGTGCCAGCAAAGAACTAGCGGGGGGGCAAGAGACCCAGTACTTC	CASKELAGGQETQYF
few	TRBJ1-2	-	TRBV7-8	TGTGCCAGCAGCTTCGAGGGATCGTATGGCTACACCTTC	CASSFEGSYGYTF
-	TRBJ1-1	TRBD1	TRBV3-1	TGTGCCAGCAGGCCTACAGGGGTTGGTGAAGCTTTCTTT	CASRPTGVGEAFF